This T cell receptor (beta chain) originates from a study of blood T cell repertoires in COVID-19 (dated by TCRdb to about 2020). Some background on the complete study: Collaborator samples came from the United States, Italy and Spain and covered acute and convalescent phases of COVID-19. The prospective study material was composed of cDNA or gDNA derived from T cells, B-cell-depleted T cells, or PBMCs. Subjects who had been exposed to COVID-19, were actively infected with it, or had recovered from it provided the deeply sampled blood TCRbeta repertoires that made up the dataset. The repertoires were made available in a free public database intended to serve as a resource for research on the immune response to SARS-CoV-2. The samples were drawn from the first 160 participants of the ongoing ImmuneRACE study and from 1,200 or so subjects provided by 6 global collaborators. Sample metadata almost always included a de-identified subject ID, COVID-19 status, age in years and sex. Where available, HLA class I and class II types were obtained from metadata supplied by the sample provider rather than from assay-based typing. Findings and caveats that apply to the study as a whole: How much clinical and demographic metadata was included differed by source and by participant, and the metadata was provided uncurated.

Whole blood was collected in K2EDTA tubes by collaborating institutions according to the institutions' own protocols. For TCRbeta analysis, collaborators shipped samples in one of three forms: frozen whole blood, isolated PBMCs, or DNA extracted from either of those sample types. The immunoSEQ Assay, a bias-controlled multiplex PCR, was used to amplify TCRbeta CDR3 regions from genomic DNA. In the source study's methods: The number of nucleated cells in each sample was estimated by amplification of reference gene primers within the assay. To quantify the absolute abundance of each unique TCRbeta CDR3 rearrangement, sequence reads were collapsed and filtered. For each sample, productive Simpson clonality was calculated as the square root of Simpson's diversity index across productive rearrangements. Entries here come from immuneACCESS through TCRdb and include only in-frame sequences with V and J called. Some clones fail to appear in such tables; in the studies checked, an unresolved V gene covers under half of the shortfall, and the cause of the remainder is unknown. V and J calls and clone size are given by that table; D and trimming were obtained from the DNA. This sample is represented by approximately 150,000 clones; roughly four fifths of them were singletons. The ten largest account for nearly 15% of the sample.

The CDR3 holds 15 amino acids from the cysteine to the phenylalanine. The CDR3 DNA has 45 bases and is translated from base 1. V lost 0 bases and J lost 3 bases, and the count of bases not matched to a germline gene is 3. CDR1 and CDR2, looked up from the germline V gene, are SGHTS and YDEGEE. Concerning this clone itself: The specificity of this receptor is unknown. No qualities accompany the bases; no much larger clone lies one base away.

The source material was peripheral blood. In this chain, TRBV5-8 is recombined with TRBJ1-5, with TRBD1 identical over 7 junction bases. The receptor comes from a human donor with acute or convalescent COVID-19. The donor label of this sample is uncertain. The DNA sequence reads TGTGCCAGCAGCTTGGGACAGGGATACAATCAGCCCCAGCATTTT. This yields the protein CASSLGQGYNQPQHF.